This note documents a single TCR beta chain sequence. What it binds is unknown. Although they were nominally healthy when sampled, donors likely had unrecorded immune exposures. With 60 Vbeta and 13 Jbeta primers, the PCR was carried out. The method was immunoSEQ multiplex PCR; TCRdb's version includes in-frame clones alone and lacks a portion of them. The specimen's table records around 50,000 clones. These data are taken from a study of cytomegalovirus exposure and HLA in healthy donors. Points from the study as a whole: When analyzed later, a missense DCLRE1C variant was found to be linked to TCR beta V- and J-gene trimming.

There are 14 residues in the CDR3. Germline CDR1 is MNHEY and CDR2 is SVGAGI. Germline trimming cut 3 bases from V and 8 bases from J; bases unmatched to any gene: 7. The sequenced sample was PBMCs. This receptor was obtained from a woman aged 50 to 65 in good health and CMV-seropositive. The V call is TRBV6-5, the J call TRBJ2-1; 7 positions match TRBD2. This chain's CDR3 is CASSYGTTEDEQFF. In DNA form, the CDR3 reads TGTGCCAGCAGTTATGGGACTACTGAAGATGAGCAGTTCTTC.